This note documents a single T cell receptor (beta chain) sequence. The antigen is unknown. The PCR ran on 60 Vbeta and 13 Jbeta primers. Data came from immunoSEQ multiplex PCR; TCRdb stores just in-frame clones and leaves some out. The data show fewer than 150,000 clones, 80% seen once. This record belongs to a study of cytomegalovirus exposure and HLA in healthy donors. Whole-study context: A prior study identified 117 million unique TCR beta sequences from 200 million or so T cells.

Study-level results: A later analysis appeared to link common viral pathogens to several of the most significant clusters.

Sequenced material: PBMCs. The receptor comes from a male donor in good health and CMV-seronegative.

CDR3 bases: TGTGCCAGCAGTGAAACTATCGTAGGTAACTATGGCTACACCTTC. Its protein is CASSETIVGNYGYTF. The chain links TRBV6-1 to TRBJ1-2; D remains unclear. The V and J ends lost 2 bases and 1 base respectively, with 11 bases between them. The germline gives CDR1 MNHNS, CDR2 SASEGT. This CDR3 region has 15 residues.